This T cell receptor beta chain was recorded in a study of vaccination and CD4 T cells after COVID-19. Study-level background: The study enrolled six male and four female convalescents, two of whom were Hispanic. The stimulus for the cells was overlapping spike peptides derived from SARS-CoV-2, HCoV-NL63, HCoV-OC43 and HCoV-229E.

The treatment denotes: 10-day PBMC culture with coronavirus spike peptide pools or control peptides (ViraFEST assay). To note about this clonotype: Its antigen remains unidentified.

Study findings and constraints: Analysis of convalescent patients found that 304 of 307 vaccine-specific clones were spike mono-reactive.

Sequenced with the Oncomine TCR Beta short-read assay was DNA taken from cultured CD4+ T cells. TCRdb fed the PCR reads into MiXCR, producing one record per CDR3 protein. The table shows more than 4,500 distinct CDR3 sequences, with roughly three fifths occurring only once. Germline V CDR1 and CDR2: MDHEN, SYDVKM. The germline V and J ends were trimmed by 5 bases and 2 bases, with 19 bases remaining between them. CDR3 size: 16 residues. The origin of this receptor is a human donor who had recovered from COVID-19. Sequencing was carried out using CD4+ T cells from blood, cultured in vitro. V and J are TRBV28 and TRBJ2-7; D may be TRBD2 (5 bases). DNA of the CDR3: TGTGCCAGCAGTCCAAACCGTTGGACTGGCCCCTACGAGCAGTACTTC. Amino acid sequence: CASSPNRWTGPYEQYF.